The 3 T cell receptor beta chains presented below share a single source sample, sequenced in a study of shared clonotypes between healthy human individuals. TCRdb's table, derived via immunoSEQ multiplex PCR, lists solely in-frame clones and lacks some. The table has about 2.4 million clones, over 85% seen once. Sequenced material: naive CD4+ T cells from PBMCs. Sample subset: CD45RA+ positively selected. The receptors derive from a man aged 18-30 years in good health. Some clones in this sample may be carry-over from other donors' samples.

The chain has TRBV28 and TRBJ1-5; 8 nucleotides align to TRBD1. The CDR3 is made up of 18 amino acids. Germline values: CDR1 MDHEN, CDR2 SYDVKM. V dropped 7 bases and J dropped 0; count of bases not matched to a gene: 14. Here the CDR3 reads CASTHVGQGGYSNQPQHF. CDR3 DNA sequence: TGTGCCAGCACTCACGTCGGACAGGGTGGTTATAGCAATCAGCCCCAGCATTTT.

On this clone itself: This sample also contains other DNA sequences that code for the same CDR3. This sequence joins TRBV9 and TRBJ2-7; TRBD2 might be the D (5 bases). This CDR3 has 14 residues. Germline lookup yields CDR1 SGDLS and CDR2 YYNGEE. Trimming stripped 1 base from V and 0 bases from J, with 8 bases between. As DNA, the CDR3 is TGTGCCAGCAGCGTACTGGGGAGCTCCTACGAGCAGTACTTC. This sequence encodes CASSVLGSSYEQYF.

In its sample, this clone was seen once. Other nucleotide sequences from this sample produce the same CDR3. V and J are TRBV2 and TRBJ2-5; D remains ambiguous. From germline, CDR1 is SNHLY and CDR2 FYNNEI. The CDR3 sequence is 11 residues long. The ends were cut back, 6 bases at V and 5 bases at J, with 7 bases in the middle. CDR3: CASRGEETQYF. The DNA for the CDR3 is TGTGCCAGCAGGGGTGAGGAGACCCAGTACTTC.